Sequencing of this TCR beta chain was carried out in a study of shared clonotypes between healthy human individuals. General observations from the study: Lower generation probabilities were found for non-shared clonotypes than for those shared by all four donors.

Subsets obtained from CD4+ cells comprised CD45RA+ naive and CD45RA-negative memory cells. V was trimmed by 3 bases and J by 6 bases, leaving 8 bases between them. This CDR3 comprises 12 residues. The germline CDR1 and CDR2 sequences are SGHAT and FQDESV (reference sequence). This clone has a handful of counts. Its antigen remains unknown. Deep level was the assay's run setting. Original processing methods: From ImmunoSEQ came sequences covering only the junction and carrying no quality scores, so filtering differed. Profiling relied on immunoSEQ multiplex PCR, and the TCRdb table lists in-frame clones only, not all of them. That table supplies the V and J calls and clone size; D and trimming were determined from the DNA. This sample has under 850,000 clones, with approximately 77% found just once.

This receptor was identified in a woman under 40 in good health. The sequenced material came from memory CD4+ T cells sorted from blood. Specified subset: CD45RA-negative fraction. This chain uses TRBV11-1 with TRBJ1-2; no definite D call. For the CDR3, the DNA is TGTGCCAGCAGCTTTGTGGAGGATGGCTACACCTTC. Amino acids: CASSFVEDGYTF.